The TCR beta chain under discussion was sequenced for a study of cytomegalovirus exposure and HLA in healthy donors. On this clone itself: The antigen remains undetermined.

Germline CDR1 and CDR2: SEHNR and FQNEAQ (reference sequence). The CDR3 spans 15 residues. Trimming cost V 3 bases and J 2 bases, with 13 bases left between them. In the PCR, 60 Vbeta and 13 Jbeta primers were used. Only in-frame clones appear in the TCRdb table, and some are missing; sequencing was by immunoSEQ multiplex PCR. The sample holds approximately 70,000 clones, 75% seen once. Study-level results: The study dropped some indistinguishable V segments, TRBV6-2 and TRBV6-3 among them.

The sequencing sample was made of PBMCs. The source is a man aged 60 to 75 in good health and CMV-seropositive. The chain is built from TRBV7-9 and TRBJ1-1; D remains ambiguous. In DNA, the CDR3 is TGTGCCAGCAGCTTTAGTTCAGGCACTAACACTGAAGCTTTCTTT. Its protein product is CASSFSSGTNTEAFF.